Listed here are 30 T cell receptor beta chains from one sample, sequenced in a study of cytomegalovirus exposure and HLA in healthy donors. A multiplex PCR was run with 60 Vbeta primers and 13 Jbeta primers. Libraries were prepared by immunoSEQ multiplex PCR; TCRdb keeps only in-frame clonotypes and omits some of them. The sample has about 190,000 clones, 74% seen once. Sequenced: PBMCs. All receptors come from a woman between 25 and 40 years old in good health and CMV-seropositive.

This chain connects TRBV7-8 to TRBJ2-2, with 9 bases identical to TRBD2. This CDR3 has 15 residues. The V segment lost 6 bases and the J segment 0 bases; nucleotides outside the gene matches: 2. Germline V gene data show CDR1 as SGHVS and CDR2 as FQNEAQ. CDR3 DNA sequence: TGTGCCAGCAGTCCTAGCGGGACGAACACCGGGGAGCTGTTTTTT. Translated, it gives CASSPSGTNTGELFF.

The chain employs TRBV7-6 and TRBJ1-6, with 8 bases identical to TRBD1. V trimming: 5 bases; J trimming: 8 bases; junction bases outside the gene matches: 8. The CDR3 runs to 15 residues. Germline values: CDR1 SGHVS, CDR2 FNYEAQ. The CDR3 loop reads CASSAWTGSDSPLHF. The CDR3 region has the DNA TGTGCCAGCAGCGCCTGGACAGGGAGCGATTCACCCCTCCACTTT.

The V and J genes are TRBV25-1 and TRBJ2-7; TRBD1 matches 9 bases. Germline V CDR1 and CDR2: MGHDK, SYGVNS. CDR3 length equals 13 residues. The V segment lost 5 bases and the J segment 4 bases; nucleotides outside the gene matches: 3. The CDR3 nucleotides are TGTGCCAGCAGTCCGGGACAGGGTTACGAGCAGTACTTC. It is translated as CASSPGQGYEQYF.

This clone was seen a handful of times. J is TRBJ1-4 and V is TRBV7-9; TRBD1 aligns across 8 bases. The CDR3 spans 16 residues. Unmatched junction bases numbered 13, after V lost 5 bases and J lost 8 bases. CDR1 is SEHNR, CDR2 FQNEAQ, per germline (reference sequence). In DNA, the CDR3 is TGTGCCAGCAGCGCCAAGCTTCAGGGGGCTGAAGAAAAACTGTTTTTT. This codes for CASSAKLQGAEEKLFF.

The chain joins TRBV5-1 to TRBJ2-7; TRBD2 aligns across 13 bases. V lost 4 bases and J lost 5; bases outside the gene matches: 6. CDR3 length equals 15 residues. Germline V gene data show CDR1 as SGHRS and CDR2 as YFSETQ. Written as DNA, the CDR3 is TGCGCCAGCAGCCAGACTAGCGGGAGGTTGGACGAGCAGTACTTC. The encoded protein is CASSQTSGRLDEQYF. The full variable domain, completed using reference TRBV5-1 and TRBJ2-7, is KAGVTQTPRYLIKTRGQQVTLSCSPISGHRSVSWYQQTPGQGLQFLFEYFSETQRNKGNFPGRFSGRQFSNSRSEMNVSTLELGDSALYLCASSQTSGRLDEQYFGPGTRLTVT.

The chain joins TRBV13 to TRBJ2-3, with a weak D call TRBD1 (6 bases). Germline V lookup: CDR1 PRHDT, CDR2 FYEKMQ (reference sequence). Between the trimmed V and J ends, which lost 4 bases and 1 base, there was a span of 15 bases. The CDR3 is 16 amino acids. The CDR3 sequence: CASSSGQTLGTDTQYF. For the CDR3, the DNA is TGTGCCAGCAGCTCGGGACAAACCTTAGGCACAGATACGCAGTATTTT.

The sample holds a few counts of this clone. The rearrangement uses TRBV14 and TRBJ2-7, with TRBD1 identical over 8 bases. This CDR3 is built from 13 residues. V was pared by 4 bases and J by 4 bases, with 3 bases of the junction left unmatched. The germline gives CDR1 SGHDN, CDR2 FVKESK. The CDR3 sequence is CASSPRDRYEQYF. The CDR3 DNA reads TGTGCCAGCAGCCCTCGGGACAGGTACGAGCAGTACTTC.

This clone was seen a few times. CDR3 in DNA: TGTGCCAGCAGCGCGGGACCAGGCCTTTACAATGAGCAGTTCTTC. Amino acid sequence: CASSAGPGLYNEQFF. The chain recombines TRBV7-2 with TRBJ2-1; D is possibly TRBD2 (6 bases). V was pared by 5 bases and J by 4 bases, with 15 bases between. Germline CDR1 and CDR2: SGHTA and FQGNSA. This CDR3 spans 15 amino acids.

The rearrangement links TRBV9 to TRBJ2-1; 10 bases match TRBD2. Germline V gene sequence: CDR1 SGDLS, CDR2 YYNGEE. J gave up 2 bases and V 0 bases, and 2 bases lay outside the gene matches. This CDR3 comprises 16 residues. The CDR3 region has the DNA TGTGCCAGCAGCGTAGGAACTAGCGGGGCCTACAATGAGCAGTTCTTC. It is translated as CASSVGTSGAYNEQFF.

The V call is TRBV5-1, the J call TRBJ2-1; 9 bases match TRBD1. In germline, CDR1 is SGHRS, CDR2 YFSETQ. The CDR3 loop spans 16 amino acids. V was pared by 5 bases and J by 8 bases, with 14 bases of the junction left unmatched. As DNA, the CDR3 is TGCGCCAGCAGTCAACCACGGGACAGGGAGGCGGATGAGCAGTTCTTC. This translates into CASSQPRDREADEQFF.

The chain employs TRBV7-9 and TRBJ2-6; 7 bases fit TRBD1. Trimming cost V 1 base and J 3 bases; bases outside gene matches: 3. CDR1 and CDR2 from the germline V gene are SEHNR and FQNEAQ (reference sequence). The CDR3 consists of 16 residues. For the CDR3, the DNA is TGTGCCAGCAGCTTAGAAGGACAGGTTGGGGCCAACGTCCTGACTTTC. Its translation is CASSLEGQVGANVLTF.

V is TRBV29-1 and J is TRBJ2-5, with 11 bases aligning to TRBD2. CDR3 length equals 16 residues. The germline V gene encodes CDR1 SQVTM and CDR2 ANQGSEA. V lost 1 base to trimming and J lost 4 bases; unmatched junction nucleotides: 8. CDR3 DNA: TGCAGCGTTGAAGGACTAGCGGGGATTCCGGGAGAGACCCAGTACTTC. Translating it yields CSVEGLAGIPGETQYF.

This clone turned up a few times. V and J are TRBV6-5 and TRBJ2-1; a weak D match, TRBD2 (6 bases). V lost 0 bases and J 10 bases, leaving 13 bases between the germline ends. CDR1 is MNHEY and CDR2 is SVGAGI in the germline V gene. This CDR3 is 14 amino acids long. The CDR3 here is CASSYSKGEEEQFF. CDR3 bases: TGTGCCAGCAGTTACTCGAAAGGGGAGGAGGAGCAGTTCTTC.

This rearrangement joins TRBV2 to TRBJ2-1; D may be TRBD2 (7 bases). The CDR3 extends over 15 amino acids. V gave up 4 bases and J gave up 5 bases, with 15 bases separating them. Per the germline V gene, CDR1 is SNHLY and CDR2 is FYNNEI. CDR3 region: CASSGGLGGDNEQFF. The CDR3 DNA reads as TGTGCCAGCAGTGGAGGACTAGGGGGGGACAATGAGCAGTTCTTC.

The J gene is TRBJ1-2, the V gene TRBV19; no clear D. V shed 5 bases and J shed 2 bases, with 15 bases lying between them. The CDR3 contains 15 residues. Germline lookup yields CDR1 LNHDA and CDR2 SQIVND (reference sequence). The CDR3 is CASSLPGNANYGYTF. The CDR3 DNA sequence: TGTGCCAGTAGTCTCCCCGGGAATGCAAACTATGGCTACACCTTC.

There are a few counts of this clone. CDR3 region: CASSIDPLQGLPGNQPQHF. CDR3 sequence (DNA): TGTGCCAGTAGTATAGATCCCCTTCAAGGACTACCGGGAAATCAGCCCCAGCATTTT. The rearrangement links TRBV19 to TRBJ1-5; D is unclear. The V end lost 0 bases, the J end lost 4 bases, and 22 bases lay between the germline ends. CDR1 is LNHDA, CDR2 SQIVND, per germline (reference sequence). The CDR3 runs to 19 residues.

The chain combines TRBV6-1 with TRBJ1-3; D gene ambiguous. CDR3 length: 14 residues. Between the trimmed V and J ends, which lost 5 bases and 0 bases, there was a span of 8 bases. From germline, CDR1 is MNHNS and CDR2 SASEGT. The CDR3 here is CASSSRPSGNTIYF. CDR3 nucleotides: TGTGCCAGCAGTTCCCGTCCCTCTGGAAACACCATATATTTT.

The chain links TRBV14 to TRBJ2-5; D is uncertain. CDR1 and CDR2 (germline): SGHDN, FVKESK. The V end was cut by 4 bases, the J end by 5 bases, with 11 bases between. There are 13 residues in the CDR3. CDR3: CASSPLEAETQYF. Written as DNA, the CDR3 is TGTGCCAGCAGCCCCCTCGAGGCGGAGACCCAGTACTTC.

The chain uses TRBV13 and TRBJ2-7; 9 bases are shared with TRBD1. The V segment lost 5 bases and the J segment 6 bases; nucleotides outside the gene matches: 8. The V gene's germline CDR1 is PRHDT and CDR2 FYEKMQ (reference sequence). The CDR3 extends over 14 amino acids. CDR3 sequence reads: CASSGDRVVVEQYF. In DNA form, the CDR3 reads TGTGCCAGCAGCGGGGACAGGGTGGTCGTCGAGCAGTACTTC. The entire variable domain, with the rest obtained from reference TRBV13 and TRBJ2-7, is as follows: AAGVIQSPRHLIKEKRETATLKCYPIPRHDTVYWYQQGPGQDPQFLISFYEKMQSDKGSIPDRFSAQQFSDYHSELNMSSLELGDSALYFCASSGDRVVVEQYFGPGTRLTVT.

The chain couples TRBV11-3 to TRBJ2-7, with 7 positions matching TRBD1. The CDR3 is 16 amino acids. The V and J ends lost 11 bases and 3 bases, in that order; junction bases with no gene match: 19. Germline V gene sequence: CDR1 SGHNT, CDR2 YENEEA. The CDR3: CADATSDRYSHYEQYF. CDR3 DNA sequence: TGTGCCGATGCAACCTCGGACAGGTATTCTCACTACGAGCAGTACTTC. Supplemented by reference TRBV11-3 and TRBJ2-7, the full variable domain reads EAGVVQSPRYKIIEKKQPVAFWCNPISGHNTLYWYLQNLGQGPELLIRYENEEAVDDSQLPKDRFSAERLKGVDSTLKIQPAELGDSAVYLCADATSDRYSHYEQYFGPGTRLTVT.

Written as DNA, the CDR3 is TGTGCCAGCAGGGGGGGGTTTAGTGAAAAACTGTTTTTT. It yields the protein CASRGGFSEKLFF. The J gene is TRBJ1-4, the V gene TRBV27, with D perhaps matching TRBD1 (5 bases). Germline assignment: CDR1 MNHEY and CDR2 SMNVEV (reference sequence). V dropped 6 bases and J dropped 7 bases, with 12 bases sitting between them. The CDR3 length is 13 residues.

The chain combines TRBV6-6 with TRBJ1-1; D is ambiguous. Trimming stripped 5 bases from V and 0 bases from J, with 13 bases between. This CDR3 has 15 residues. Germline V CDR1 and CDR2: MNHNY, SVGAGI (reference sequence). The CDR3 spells CASSLSRPVNTEAFF. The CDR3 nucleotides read TGTGCCAGCAGTCTGAGCAGGCCCGTGAACACTGAAGCTTTCTTT.

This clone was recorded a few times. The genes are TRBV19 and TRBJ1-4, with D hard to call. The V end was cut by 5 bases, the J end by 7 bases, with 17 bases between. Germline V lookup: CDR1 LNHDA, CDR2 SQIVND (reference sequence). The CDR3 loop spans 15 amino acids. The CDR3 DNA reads TGTGCCAGTAGTCCTGCAGAAAGTAGGAGTGAAAAACTGTTTTTT. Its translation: CASSPAESRSEKLFF. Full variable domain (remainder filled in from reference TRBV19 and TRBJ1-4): DGGITQSPKYLFRKEGQNVTLSCEQNLNHDAMYWYRQDPGQGLRLIYYSQIVNDFQKGDIAEGYSVSREKKESFPLTVTSAQKNPTAFYLCASSPAESRSEKLFFGSGTQLSVL.

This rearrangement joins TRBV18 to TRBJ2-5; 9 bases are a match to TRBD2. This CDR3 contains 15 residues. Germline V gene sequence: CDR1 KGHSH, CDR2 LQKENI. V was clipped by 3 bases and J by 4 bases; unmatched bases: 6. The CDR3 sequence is CASSPYQAGGETQYF. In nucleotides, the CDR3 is TGTGCCAGCTCACCTTACCAAGCGGGAGGAGAGACCCAGTACTTC.

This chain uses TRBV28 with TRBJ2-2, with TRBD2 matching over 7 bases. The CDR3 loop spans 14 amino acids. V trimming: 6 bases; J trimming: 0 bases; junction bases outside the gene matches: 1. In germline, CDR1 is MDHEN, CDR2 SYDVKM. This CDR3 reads CASRSGTNTGELFF. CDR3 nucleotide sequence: TGTGCCAGCAGGAGCGGGACGAACACCGGGGAGCTGTTTTTT.

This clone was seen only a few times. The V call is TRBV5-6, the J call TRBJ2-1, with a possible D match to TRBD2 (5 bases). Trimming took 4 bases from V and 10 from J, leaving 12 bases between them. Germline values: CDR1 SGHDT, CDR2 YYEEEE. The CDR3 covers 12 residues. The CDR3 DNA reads TGTGCCAGCAGCCTTGTTTCTAGCGAGCAGTTCTTC. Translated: CASSLVSSEQFF.

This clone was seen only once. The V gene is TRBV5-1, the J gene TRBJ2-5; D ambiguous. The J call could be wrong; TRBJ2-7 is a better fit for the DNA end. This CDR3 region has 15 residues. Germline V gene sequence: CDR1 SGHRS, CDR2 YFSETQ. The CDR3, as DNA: TGCGCCAGCAGCTTCAAAACGGATGCTTGGGGCGAGCAGTACTTC. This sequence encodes CASSFKTDAWGEQYF.

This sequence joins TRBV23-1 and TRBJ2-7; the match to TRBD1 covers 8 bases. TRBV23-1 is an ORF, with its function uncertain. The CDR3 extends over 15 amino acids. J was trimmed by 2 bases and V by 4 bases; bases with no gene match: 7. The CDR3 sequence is CASSLPGQEAYEQYF. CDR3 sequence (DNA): TGCGCCAGCAGTCTCCCGGGACAGGAGGCCTACGAGCAGTACTTC.

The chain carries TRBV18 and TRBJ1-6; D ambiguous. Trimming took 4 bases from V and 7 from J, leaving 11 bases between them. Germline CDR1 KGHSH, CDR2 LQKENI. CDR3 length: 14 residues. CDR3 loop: CASSLAGGNSPLHF. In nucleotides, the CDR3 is TGTGCCAGCTCACTCGCAGGAGGGAATTCACCCCTCCACTTT.

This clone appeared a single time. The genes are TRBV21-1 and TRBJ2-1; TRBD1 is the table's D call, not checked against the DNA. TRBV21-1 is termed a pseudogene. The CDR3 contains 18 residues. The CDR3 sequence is CASSKEGATGPLDNEQFF. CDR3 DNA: TGTGCCAGCAGCAAAGAGGGGGCTACAGGCCCCCTTGACAATGAGCAGTTCTTC.